The following is a T cell receptor (beta chain) sequence with its context. Its antigen is not known. The sample belongs to a study of identical twins. General study results and limits: These conclusions were based on statistical analysis (cross-sectional, not following the same donors).

One entry per CDR3 protein results from TCRdb running MiXCR on the 5' RACE reads. The profile shows approximately 670,000 distinct CDR3 sequences, less than 7% of them singletons. This sequence originates from a young man in good health. Source material: naive T cells sorted from blood.

The CDR3 sequence: CASGTVSGANVLTF. The CDR3 DNA reads TGTGCCAGCGGCACGGTCTCTGGGGCCAACGTCCTGACTTTC. The chain has TRBV6-1 and TRBJ2-6; D remains ambiguous. Germline V gene sequence: CDR1 MNHNS, CDR2 SASEGT. The CDR3 covers 14 residues. V was pared by 8 bases and J by 0 bases, with 8 bases between.